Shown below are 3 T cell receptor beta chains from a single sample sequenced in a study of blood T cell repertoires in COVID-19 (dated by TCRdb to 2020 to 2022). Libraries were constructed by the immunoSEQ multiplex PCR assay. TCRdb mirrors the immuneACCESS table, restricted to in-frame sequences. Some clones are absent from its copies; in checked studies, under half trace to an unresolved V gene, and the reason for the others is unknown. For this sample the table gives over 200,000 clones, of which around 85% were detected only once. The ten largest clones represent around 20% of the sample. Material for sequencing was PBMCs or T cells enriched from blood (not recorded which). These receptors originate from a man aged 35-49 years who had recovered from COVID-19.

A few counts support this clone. The CDR3 DNA is TGTGCCAGCACCCCATTGGGAACAGGGCATGGCTACACCTTC. It specifies CASTPLGTGHGYTF. The V call is TRBV25-1, the J call TRBJ1-2, with D possibly being TRBD1 (6 bases). The germline V gene encodes CDR1 MGHDK and CDR2 SYGVNS. The CDR3 covers 14 residues. V gave up 7 bases and J gave up 6 bases, with 18 bases separating them.

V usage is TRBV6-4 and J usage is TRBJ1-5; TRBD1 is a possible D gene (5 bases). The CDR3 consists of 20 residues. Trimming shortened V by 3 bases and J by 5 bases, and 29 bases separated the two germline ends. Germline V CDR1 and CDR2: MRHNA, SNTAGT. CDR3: CASSENPAGNRNEPYQPQHF. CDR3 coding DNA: TGTGCCAGCAGTGAAAATCCGGCAGGGAACCGCAACGAGCCATATCAGCCCCAGCATTTT.

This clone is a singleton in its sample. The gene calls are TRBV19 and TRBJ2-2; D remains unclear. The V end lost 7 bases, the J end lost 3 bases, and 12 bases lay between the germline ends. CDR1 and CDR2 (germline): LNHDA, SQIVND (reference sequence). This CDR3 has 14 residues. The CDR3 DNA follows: TGTGCCAGTAAGAGGTCGACTGACACCGGGGAGCTGTTTTTT. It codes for CASKRSTDTGELFF.